The entry that follows covers one TCR beta chain sequence. The libraries of TRB cDNA were prepared using 5' RACE with UMI labels. Following a re-call of the 5' RACE reads, TCRdb has one entry per CDR3 protein and lacks DNA. Its listing shows 20,000 to 30,000 distinct CDR3 sequences. The data stem from a study of CXCR3-negative and CXCR3-positive naive CD8 T cells. Using triplicate sorts, a few hundred thousand cells were collected each time from every CD8+ T cell subset. The CDR3 is 15 residues long. Germline values: CDR1 SEHNR, CDR2 FQNEAQ (reference sequence). J is TRBJ1-1 and V is TRBV7-9; checking the TCRdb D call of TRBD1 is not possible without DNA. What was sequenced was naive CXCR3- CD8+ T cells from blood. The subset is: CD45RO-CCR7+CD27+CD95- naive CD8+ T cells lacking CXCR3 (TNR3-). The clonotype comes from a human donor in good health. Some clones in this sample may be carry-over from other donors' samples. The CDR3: CASSRDRVGNTEAFF.